The clone carrying this T cell receptor (beta chain) was seen a few times. Its matching antigen is unknown. The entry originates in a study of T cell repertoires in cytomegalovirus infection. Looking at the study overall: HLA-B-restricted CMV epitopes that are well studied, plus recently identified HLA-C-restricted ones, were used by the study. Indications came from public TCR beta signatures; they pointed to CMV infection and to a matching HLA type.

This CDR3 region has 15 residues. Germline V CDR1 and CDR2: SGHTA, FQGNSA. Trimming shortened V by 5 bases and J by 7 bases, and 20 bases separated the two germline ends. Overall study results and limits: Individuals carrying CMV plus the relevant HLA were identified by cumulative frequency of public TCR beta families. In two of eight donors, the top clonotype was HLA-C-restricted CMV-specific.

MiXCR, run by TCRdb on the reads, gives a single entry per CDR3 protein. The table has around 300,000 distinct CDR3 sequences, 25% seen once. The chain couples TRBV7-2 to TRBJ1-2; D possibly corresponds to TRBD1 (6 bases). The material was cultured PBMCs, obtained from culture after CMV antigen stimulation. The clonotype was recovered from a human donor in good health (CMV status not recorded). Some clones in this sample may be carry-over from other donors' samples. CDR3 protein: CASSKNQGRGLGYTF. DNA of the CDR3: TGTGCCAGCAGCAAAAATCAGGGCAGGGGACTTGGCTACACCTTC.